This T cell receptor beta chain was captured by sequencing in a study of molecular identifiers for immune sequencing clone quantification. Study summary: Replicate experiments took RNA from roughly 20,000 or 100,000 naive CD8 cells, divided it five ways and sequenced four.

MiXCR, applied by TCRdb to the PCR reads, yields one record per CDR3 protein. The table has about 640,000 distinct CDR3 sequences, 20% seen once. Notes on the study in general: Among about a million naive cells, as was reported, spiked Jurkat TCR RNA from one cell was detectable. Under 1% of molecules in naive cells, but over 97% of effector molecules, belonged to clones above 20 RNA copies.

About this clonotype: Its antigen is still unknown.

Libraries of naive CD8 T cells were made from 20,000 to 1,000,000 sorted cells. They used 10%, 30% or 50% RNA. In germline, CDR1 is SQVTM, CDR2 ANQGSEA. This CDR3 has 13 residues. J lost 7 bases, V lost 3 bases, and 4 bases had no gene match. The TCR originated in a human donor in good health. Some libraries in this study had Jurkat cell RNA spiked in. The chain recombines TRBV29-1 with TRBJ1-2; TRBD1 aligns across 11 bases. Source material: naive CD8+ T cells from blood, with Jurkat cell RNA spiked in. Subset given: FACS-sorted CD8+CD4-CCR7+CD45RA+ naive T cells. CDR3 DNA sequence: TGCAGCGTTGAGGGACAGGGGGTGGTTGGCTACACCTTC. Its protein product is CSVEGQGVVGYTF.